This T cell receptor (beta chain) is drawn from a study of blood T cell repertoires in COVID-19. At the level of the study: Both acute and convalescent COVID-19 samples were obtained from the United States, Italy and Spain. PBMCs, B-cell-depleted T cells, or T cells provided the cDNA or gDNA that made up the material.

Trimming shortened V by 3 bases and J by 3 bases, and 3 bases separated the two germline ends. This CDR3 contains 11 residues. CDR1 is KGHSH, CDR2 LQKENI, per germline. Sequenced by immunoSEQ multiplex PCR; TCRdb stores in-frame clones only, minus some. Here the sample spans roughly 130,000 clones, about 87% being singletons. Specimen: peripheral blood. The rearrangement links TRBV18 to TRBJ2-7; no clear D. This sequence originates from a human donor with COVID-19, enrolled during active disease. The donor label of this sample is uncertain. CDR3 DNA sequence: TGTGCCAGCTCACCTAACTACGAGCAGTACTTC. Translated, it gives CASSPNYEQYF.